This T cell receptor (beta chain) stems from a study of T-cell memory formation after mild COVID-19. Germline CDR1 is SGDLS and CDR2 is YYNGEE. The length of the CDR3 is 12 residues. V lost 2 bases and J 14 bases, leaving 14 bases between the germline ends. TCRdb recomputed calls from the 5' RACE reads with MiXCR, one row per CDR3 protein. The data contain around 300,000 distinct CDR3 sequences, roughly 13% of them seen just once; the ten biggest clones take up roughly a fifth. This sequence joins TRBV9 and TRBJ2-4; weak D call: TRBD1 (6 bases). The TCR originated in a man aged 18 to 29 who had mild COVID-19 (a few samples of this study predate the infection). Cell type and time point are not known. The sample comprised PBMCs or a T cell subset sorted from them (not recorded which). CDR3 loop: CASSVISGQKYF. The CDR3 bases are TGTGCCAGCAGCGTCATCTCCGGACAGAAGTACTTC. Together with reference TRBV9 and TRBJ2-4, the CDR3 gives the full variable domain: DSGVTQTPKHLITATGQRVTLRCSPRSGDLSVYWYQQSLDQGLQFLIQYYNGEERAKGNILERFSAQQFPDLHSELNLSSLELGDSALYFCASSVISGQKYFGAGTRLSVL.